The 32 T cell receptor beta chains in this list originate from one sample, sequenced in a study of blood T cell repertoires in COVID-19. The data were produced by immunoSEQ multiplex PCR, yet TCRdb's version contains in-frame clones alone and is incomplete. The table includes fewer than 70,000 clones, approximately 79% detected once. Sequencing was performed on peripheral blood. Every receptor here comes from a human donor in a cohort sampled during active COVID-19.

DNA of the CDR3: TGTGCCAGTAGTATCGGGACAGGGAAAGGAGTTCTAGCCAAAAACATTCAGTACTTC. Translating it yields CASSIGTGKGVLAKNIQYF. This chain links TRBV19 with TRBJ2-4; 9 bases map to TRBD1. CDR1 is LNHDA, CDR2 SQIVND, per germline (reference sequence). V lost 3 bases, J lost 0 bases, and 12 bases stayed unmatched. This CDR3 contains 19 residues.

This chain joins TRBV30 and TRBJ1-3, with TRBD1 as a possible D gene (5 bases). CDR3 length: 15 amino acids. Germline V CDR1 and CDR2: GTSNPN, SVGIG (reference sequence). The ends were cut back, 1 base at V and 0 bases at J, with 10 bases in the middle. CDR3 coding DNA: TGTGCCTGGAGTGGTCAGGGTCACTCTGGAAACACCATATATTTT. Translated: CAWSGQGHSGNTIYF. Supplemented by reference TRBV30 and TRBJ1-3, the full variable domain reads SQTIHQWPATLVQPVGSPLSLECTVEGTSNPNLYWYRQAAGRGLQLLFYSVGIGQISSEVPQNLSASRPQDRQFILSSKKLLLSDSGFYLCAWSGQGHSGNTIYFGEGSWLTVV.

The CDR3 nucleotides read TGTGCCAGCAGCGCTGGACAGGGCGGGTACGAGCAGTACTTC. As protein: CASSAGQGGYEQYF. This chain connects TRBV3-1 (or the pseudogene TRBV3-2) to TRBJ2-7; 8 positions match TRBD1. Per germline, CDR1 LGHDT and CDR2 YNNKEL (reference sequence). The CDR3 spans 14 residues. After removal of 5 bases from V and 4 bases from J, the junction contained 7 bases not matched to a gene.

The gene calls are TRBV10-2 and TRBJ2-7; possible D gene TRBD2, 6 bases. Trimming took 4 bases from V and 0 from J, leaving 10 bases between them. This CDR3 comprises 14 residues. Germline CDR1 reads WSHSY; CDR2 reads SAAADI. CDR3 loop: CASSASGSSYEQYF. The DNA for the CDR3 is TGCGCCAGCAGTGCAAGCGGGTCCTCCTACGAGCAGTACTTC.

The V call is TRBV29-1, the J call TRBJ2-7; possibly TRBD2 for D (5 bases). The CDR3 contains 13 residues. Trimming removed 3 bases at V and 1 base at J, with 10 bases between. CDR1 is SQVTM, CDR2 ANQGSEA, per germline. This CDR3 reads CSVERSGSYEQYF. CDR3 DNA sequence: TGCAGCGTTGAGCGCTCGGGATCCTACGAGCAGTACTTC.

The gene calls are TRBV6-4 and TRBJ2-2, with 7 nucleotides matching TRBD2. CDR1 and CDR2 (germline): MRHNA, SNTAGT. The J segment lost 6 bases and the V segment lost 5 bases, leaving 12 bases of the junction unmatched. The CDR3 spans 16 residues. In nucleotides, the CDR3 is TGTGCCAGCAGTACCGGACTAGTGGTTTTTGCCGGGGAGCTGTTTTTT. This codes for CASSTGLVVFAGELFF.

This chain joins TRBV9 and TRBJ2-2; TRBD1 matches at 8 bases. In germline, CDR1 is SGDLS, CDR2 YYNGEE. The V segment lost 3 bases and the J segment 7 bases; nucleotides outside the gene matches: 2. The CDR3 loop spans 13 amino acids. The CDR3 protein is CASSDRGDGELFF. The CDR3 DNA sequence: TGTGCCAGCAGCGACAGGGGGGACGGGGAGCTGTTTTTT.

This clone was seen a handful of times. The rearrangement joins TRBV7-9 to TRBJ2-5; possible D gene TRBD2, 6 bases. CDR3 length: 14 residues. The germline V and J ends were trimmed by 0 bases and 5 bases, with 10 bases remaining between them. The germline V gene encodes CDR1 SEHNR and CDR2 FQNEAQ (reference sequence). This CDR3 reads CASSLAGGKETQYF. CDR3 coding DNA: TGTGCCAGCAGCTTAGCCGGGGGTAAGGAGACCCAGTACTTC.

The CDR3 sequence is CASSPGFPPRTDTQYF. The CDR3 nucleotides read TGTGCCAGCAGCCCGGGGTTTCCCCCCCGCACAGATACGCAGTATTTT. J is TRBJ2-3 and V is TRBV7-9; D possibly corresponds to TRBD2 (5 bases). Looked up from germline, CDR1 is SEHNR and CDR2 is FQNEAQ (reference sequence). V lost 5 bases and J 1 base, leaving 16 bases between the germline ends. This CDR3 has 16 residues.

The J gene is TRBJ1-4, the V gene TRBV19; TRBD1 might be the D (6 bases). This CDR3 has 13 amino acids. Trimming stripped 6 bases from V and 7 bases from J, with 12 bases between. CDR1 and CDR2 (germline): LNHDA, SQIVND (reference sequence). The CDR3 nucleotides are TGTGCCAGTAGGAGGGCAGGGGTTGAAAAACTGTTTTTT. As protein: CASRRAGVEKLFF.

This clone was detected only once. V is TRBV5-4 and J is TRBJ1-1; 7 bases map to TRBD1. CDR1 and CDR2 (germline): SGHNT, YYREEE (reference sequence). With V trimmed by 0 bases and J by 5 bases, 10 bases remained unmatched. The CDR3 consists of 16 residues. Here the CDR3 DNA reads TGTGCCAGCAGCTTGGGGAGGGGGCTTATTTTGACTGAAGCTTTCTTT. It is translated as CASSLGRGLILTEAFF.

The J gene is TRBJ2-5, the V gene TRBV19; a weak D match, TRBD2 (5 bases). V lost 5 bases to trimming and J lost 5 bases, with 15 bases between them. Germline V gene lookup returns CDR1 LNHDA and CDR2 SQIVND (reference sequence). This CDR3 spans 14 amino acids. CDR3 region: CASSGSSGLETQYF. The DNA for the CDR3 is TGTGCCAGTAGTGGGTCCAGCGGTTTGGAGACCCAGTACTTC.

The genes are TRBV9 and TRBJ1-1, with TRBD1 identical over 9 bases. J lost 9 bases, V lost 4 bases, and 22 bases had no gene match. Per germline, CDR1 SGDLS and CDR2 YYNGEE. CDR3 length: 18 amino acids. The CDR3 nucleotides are TGTGCCAGCAGCCCTACAGCCGGAACAGGGGGCGCGGGGTACCAAGCTTTCTTT. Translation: CASSPTAGTGGAGYQAFF.

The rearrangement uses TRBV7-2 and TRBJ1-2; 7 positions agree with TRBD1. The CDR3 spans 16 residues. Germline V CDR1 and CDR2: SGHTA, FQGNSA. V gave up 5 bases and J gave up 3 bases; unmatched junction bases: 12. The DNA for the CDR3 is TGTGCCAGCAGCACTCCTCAGGGGGGCGCGTACTATGGCTACACCTTC. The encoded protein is CASSTPQGGAYYGYTF.

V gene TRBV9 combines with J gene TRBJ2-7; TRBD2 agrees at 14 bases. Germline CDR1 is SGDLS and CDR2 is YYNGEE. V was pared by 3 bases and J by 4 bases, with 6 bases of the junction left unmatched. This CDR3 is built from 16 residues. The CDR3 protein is CASSAGLAGANYEQYF. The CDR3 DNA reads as TGTGCCAGCAGCGCGGGACTAGCGGGGGCCAATTACGAGCAGTACTTC.

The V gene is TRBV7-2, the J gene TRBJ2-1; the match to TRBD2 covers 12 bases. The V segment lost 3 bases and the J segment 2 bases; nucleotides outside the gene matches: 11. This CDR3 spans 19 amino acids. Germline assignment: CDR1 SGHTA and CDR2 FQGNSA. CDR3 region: CASSFLWTSGKGPYNEQFF. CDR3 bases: TGTGCCAGCAGCTTCCTGTGGACTAGCGGGAAGGGACCCTACAATGAGCAGTTCTTC.

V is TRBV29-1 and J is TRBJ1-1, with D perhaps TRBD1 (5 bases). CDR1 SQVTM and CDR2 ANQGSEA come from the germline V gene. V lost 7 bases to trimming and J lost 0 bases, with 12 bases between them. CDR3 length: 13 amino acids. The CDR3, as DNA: TGCAGCGCTGCAGGGATCATGAACACTGAAGCTTTCTTT. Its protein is CSAAGIMNTEAFF.

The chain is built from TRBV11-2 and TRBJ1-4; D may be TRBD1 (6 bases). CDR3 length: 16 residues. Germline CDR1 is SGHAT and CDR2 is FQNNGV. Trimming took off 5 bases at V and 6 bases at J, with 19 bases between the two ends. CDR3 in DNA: TGTGCCAGCAGCCCTGGCAGGGGCCCTCGATATGAAAAACTGTTTTTT. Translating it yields CASSPGRGPRYEKLFF.

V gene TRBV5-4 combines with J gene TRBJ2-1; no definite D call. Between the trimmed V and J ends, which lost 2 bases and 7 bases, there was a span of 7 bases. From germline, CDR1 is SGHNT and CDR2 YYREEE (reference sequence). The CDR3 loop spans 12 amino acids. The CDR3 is CASSLTSNEQFF. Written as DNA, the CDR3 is TGTGCCAGCAGCTTAACGAGTAATGAGCAGTTCTTC.

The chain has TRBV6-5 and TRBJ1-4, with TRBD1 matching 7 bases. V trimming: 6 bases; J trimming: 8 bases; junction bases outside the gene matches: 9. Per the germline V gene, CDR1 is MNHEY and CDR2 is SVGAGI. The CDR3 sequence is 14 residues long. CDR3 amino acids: CASSQQGHREKLFF. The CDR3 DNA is TGTGCCAGCAGCCAACAGGGGCATCGGGAAAAACTGTTTTTT.

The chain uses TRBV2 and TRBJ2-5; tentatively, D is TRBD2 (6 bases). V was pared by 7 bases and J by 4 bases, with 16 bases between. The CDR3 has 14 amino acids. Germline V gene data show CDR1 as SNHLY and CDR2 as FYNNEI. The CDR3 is CASTLLAGRETQYF. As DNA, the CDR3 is TGTGCCAGCACTCTCTTGGCGGGGCGAGAGACCCAGTACTTC. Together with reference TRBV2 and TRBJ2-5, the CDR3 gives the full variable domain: EPEVTQTPSHQVTQMGQEVILRCVPISNHLYFYWYRQILGQKVEFLVSFYNNEISEKSEIFDDQFSVERPDGSNFTLKIRSTKLEDSAMYFCASTLLAGRETQYFGPGTRLLVL.

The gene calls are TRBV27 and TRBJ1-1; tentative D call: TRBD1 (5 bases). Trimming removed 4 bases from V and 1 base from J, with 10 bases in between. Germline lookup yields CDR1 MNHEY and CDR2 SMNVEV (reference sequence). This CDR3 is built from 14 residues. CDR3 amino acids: CASSSGLRNTEAFF. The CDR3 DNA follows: TGTGCCAGCAGTTCGGGACTCAGGAACACTGAAGCTTTCTTT.

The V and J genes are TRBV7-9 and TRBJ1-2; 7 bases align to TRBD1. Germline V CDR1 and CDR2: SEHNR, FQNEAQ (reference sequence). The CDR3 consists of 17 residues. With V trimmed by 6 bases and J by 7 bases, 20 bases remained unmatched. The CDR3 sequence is CASSAAPGGRKSSGYTF. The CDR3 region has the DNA TGTGCCAGCAGTGCTGCACCAGGGGGGCGAAAGAGTTCTGGCTACACCTTC.

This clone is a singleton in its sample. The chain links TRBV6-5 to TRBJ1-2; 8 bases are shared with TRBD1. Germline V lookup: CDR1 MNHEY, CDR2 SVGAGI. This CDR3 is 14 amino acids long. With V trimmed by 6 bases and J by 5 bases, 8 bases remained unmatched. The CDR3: CASRPGQGFYGYTF. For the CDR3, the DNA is TGTGCCAGCAGACCTGGACAGGGTTTTTATGGCTACACCTTC.

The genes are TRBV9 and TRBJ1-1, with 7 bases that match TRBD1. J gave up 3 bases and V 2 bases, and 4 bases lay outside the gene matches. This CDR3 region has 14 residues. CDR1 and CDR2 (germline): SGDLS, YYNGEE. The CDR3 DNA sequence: TGTGCCAGCAGCGTCGGGGACAGCTACACTGAAGCTTTCTTT. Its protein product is CASSVGDSYTEAFF.

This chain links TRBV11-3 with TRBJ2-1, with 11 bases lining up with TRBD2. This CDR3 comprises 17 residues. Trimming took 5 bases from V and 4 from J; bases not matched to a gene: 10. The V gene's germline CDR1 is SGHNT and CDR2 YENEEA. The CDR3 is CASSTGVAGGYYNEQFF. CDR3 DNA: TGTGCCAGCAGCACAGGGGTAGCGGGGGGGTATTACAATGAGCAGTTCTTC.

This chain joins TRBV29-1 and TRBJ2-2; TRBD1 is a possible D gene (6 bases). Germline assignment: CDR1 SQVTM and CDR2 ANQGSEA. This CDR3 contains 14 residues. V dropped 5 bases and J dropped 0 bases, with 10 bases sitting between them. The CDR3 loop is CSVSGTTNTGELFF. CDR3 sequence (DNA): TGCAGCGTTTCTGGGACAACGAACACCGGGGAGCTGTTTTTT.

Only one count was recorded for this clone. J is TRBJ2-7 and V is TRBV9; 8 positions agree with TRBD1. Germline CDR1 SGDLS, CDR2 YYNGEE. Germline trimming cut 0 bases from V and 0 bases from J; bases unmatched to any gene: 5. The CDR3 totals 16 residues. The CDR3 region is CASSVAGQDPSYEQYF. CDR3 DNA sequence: TGTGCCAGCAGCGTAGCGGGACAGGACCCCTCCTACGAGCAGTACTTC.

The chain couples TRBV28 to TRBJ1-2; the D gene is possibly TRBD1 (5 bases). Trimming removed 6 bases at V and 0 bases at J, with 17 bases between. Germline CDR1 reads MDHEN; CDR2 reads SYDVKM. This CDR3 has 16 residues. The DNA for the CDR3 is TGTGCCAGCAGCTACCCCCCGGGGGGACCTAACTATGGCTACACCTTC. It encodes CASSYPPGGPNYGYTF.

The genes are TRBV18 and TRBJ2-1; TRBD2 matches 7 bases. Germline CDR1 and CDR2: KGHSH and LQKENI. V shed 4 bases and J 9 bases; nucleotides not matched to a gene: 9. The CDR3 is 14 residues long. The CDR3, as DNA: TGTGCCAGCTCACTTGGCGGGGGAGCAGGTGAGCAGTTCTTC. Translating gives CASSLGGGAGEQFF.

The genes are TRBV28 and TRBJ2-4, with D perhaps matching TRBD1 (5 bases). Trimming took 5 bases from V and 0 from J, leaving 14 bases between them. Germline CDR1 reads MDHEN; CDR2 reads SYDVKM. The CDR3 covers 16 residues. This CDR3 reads CASSPTGNLAKNIQYF. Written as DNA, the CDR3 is TGTGCCAGCAGTCCTACAGGAAATCTAGCCAAAAACATTCAGTACTTC.

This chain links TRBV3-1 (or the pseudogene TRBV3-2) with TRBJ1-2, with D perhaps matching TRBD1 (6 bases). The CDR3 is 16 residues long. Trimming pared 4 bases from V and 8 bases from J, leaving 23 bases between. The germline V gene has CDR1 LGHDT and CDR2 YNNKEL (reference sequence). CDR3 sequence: CASSLRGARLNDGYTF. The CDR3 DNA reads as TGTGCCAGCAGCCTCAGGGGAGCACGGCTAAACGACGGCTACACCTTC.